The 11 T cell receptor beta chains presented below share a single source sample, sequenced in a study of tumor and adjacent non-tumor tissue in lung cancer. The library came from three nested PCR rounds adapted from ARM-PCR protocols. A single record per CDR3 protein comes from TCRdb applying MiXCR to the multiplex PCR reads. The sample carries roughly 82,000 distinct CDR3 sequences, 76% recorded once. This sample's RNA came from whole unsorted tissue. More than 3 cm separated this lung sample from the edge of the tumor. Material for sequencing was distant non-tumor lung tissue. These receptors all come from a woman in her fifties or sixties with non-small cell lung cancer.

A remark on this clonotype: The conserved phenylalanine or tryptophan normally closing the CDR3 is absent here, so this likely arose from a read error. This chain links TRBV10-3 with TRBJ2-7; D is possibly TRBD2 (5 bases). V was trimmed by 2 bases and J by 0 bases, leaving 11 bases between them. Germline assignment: CDR1 ENHRY and CDR2 SYGVKD. The CDR3 length is 15 residues. CDR3 loop: CAISEGSSSSYEQYL. CDR3 sequence (DNA): TGTGCCATCAGTGAGGGTTCTAGCAGCTCCTACGAGCAGTACTTA.

A note on this clonotype: A junction end diverges from the germline sequence, so it may reflect a read error. This rearrangement joins TRBV11-2 to TRBJ1-1; D is undetermined. This CDR3 contains 14 residues. Germline V lookup: CDR1 SGHAT, CDR2 FQNNGV. The CDR3 DNA follows: TGTGTCAGCAGCTTGCTAATGCTGGGAAGTGTAGCTTTCTTT. Its protein product is CVSSLLMLGSVAFF.

About this clonotype: A read error may be the cause here, since a much bigger clone is one base away. In nucleotides, the CDR3 is TGTGTCATCACCATGGACAGGGCGAACACTGAAGCTTTCTTT. Encoded protein: CVITMDRANTEAFF. The chain has TRBV10-3 and TRBJ1-1, with 8 bases identical to TRBD1. This CDR3 comprises 14 residues. Germline V gene lookup returns CDR1 ENHRY and CDR2 SYGVKD.

Notes on this clonotype: No conserved phenylalanine or tryptophan ends this CDR3, so it is likely a read error. The gene calls are TRBV6-2 or TRBV6-3 and TRBJ2-3; tentative D call: TRBD2 (5 bases). The germline V and J ends were trimmed by 6 bases and 2 bases, with 12 bases remaining between them. The CDR3 runs to 14 residues. CDR1 and CDR2 from the germline V gene are MNHEY and SVGEGT. The CDR3 DNA reads TGTGCCAGCAGCTACAGCGGTGTCACAGATACGCAGTATTCT. This gives the protein CASSYSGVTDTQYS.

As for this clonotype: This clone may be a read error of a much larger clone one base away. The chain couples TRBV29-1 to TRBJ2-3; no clear D gene. Germline V gene data show CDR1 as SQVTM and CDR2 as ANQGSEA. The CDR3 sequence is 12 residues long. CDR3 sequence: CSALAGADTQYF. The CDR3 coding sequence is TGCAGCGCTTTAGCAGGCGCAGATACACAGTATTTT.

This chain joins TRBV30 and TRBJ1-5; D is possibly TRBD1 (5 bases). This CDR3 is built from 17 residues. Germline V gene lookup returns CDR1 GTSNPN and CDR2 SVGIG (reference sequence). V was shortened by 0 bases and J by 2 bases, with 17 bases between the two germline ends. The CDR3 reads CAWSVRGGGLRNQPQHF. The CDR3 nucleotides are TGTGCCTGGAGTGTACGAGGTGGGGGATTGCGCAATCAGCCCCAGCATTTT.

On this clonotype itself: An end of the junction differs from the germline gene, which may be a read error. This chain joins TRBV6-1 and TRBJ1-2; D remains ambiguous. Germline V gene data show CDR1 as MNHNS and CDR2 as SASEGT. CDR3 size: 14 residues. As DNA, the CDR3 is TGTGCCAGCAATGGCAAAGGGTTCGACTATGGTTACACCTTC. Protein sequence: CASNGKGFDYGYTF.

Details on this clonotype: At one of its ends the junction is not consistent with the germline gene, which may arise from a read error. This chain uses TRBV6-1 with TRBJ2-1, with D unresolved. The CDR3 has 12 amino acids. In germline, CDR1 is MNHNS, CDR2 SASEGT. DNA for the CDR3: TGTGCCGGCAGGACCGGTTACAATGAGCAGTTCTTC. Its protein product is CAGRTGYNEQFF.

The J gene is TRBJ2-1, the V gene TRBV29-1; D unclear. The germline V gene has CDR1 SQVTM and CDR2 ANQGSEA. The CDR3 runs to 12 residues. Trimming shortened V by 3 bases and J by 9 bases, and 12 bases separated the two germline ends. DNA of the CDR3: TGCAGCGTTGAGAAAGGCCGCAGTGAGCAGTTCTTC. It codes for CSVEKGRSEQFF.

This clonotype has a handful of counts. The germline gene is not matched at one end of the junction; a read error may be the cause. The V gene is TRBV12-3 or TRBV12-4, the J gene TRBJ2-4; 8 bases align to TRBD2. The CDR3 is 17 amino acids. The CDR3 region has the DNA TGTGCCAGCAGGCCATACGGGGGGGTGGTTGCCAAAAACATTCTGTACTTC. Translation gives CASRPYGGVVAKNILYF.

Concerning this clonotype itself: One end of the junction fails to match germline, which may point to a read error. This chain joins TRBV29-1 and TRBJ2-3; 7 nucleotides match TRBD1. Germline CDR1 is SQVTM and CDR2 is ANQGSEA. The CDR3 is made up of 13 amino acids. The DNA for the CDR3 is TGCAGCGCCCGTGCCTTAGGGACAGATACGCATTATTTT. Its translation is CSARALGTDTHYF.